The T cell receptor (beta chain) described here comes from a study of T cells expressing NK-cell markers. Reanalyzing the 5' RACE reads, TCRdb keeps one entry per CDR3 protein, without DNA. Its listing shows 140,000 or so distinct CDR3 sequences. Notes on this clonotype: What it recognizes is unknown.

General study findings and limits: The CD3+CD56-NKG2C+ fraction of a handful of donors was likewise dominated by these clonotypes.

Material: blood T cells: a sorted CD56 or NKG2C T cell subset, CD4+ or CD8+ T cells, or bulk PBMC T cells (not recorded which). This sequence originates from a man aged 18 to 30 in good health.

CDR3 sequence reads: CASSLQPQGVDTDTQYF. V usage is TRBV7-3 and J usage is TRBJ2-3; the TCRdb D gene call, TRBD1, has no DNA to confirm it. In germline, CDR1 is SGHTA, CDR2 FQGTGA. This CDR3 spans 17 amino acids. Full variable domain (outside the CDR3, taken from reference TRBV7-3 and TRBJ2-3): GAGVSQTPSNKVTEKGKYVELRCDPISGHTALYWYRQSLGQGPEFLIYFQGTGAADDSGLPNDRFFAVRPEGSVSTLKIQRTERGDSAVYLCASSLQPQGVDTDTQYFGPGTRLTVL.